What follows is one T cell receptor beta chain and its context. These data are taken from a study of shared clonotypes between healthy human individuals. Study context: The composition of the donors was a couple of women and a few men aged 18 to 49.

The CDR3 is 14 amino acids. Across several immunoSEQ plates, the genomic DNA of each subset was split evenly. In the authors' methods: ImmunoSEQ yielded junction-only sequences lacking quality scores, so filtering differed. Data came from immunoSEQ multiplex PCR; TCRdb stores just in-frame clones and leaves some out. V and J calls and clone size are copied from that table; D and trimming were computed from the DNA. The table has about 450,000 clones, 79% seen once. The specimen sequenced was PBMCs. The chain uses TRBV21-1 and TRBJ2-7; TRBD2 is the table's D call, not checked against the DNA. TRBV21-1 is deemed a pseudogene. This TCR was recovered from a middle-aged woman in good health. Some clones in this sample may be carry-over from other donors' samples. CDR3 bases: TGTGCCAGGATCCGACTAGCGGACGACTACGAGCAGTACTTC. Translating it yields CARIRLADDYEQYF.